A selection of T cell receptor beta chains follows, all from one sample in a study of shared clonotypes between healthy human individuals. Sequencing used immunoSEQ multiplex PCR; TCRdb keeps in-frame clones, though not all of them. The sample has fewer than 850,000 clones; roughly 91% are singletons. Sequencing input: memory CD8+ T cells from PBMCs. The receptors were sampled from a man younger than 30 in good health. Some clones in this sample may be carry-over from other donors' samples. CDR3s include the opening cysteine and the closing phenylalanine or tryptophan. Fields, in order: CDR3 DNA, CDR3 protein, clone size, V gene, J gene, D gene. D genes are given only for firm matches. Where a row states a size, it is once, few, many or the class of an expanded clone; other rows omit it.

CDR3 DNA: TGTGCCAGCAGCGTTTCACAGGGTAACACTGAAGCTTTCTTT
CDR3 protein: CASSVSQGNTEAFF
clone size: .
V gene: TRBV9
J gene: TRBJ1-1
D gene: .

CDR3 DNA: TGTGCCAGTAGTATACCGCGGTCAGGGGATGGGCAGCAGTTCTTC
CDR3 protein: CASSIPRSGDGQQFF
clone size: .
V gene: TRBV19
J gene: TRBJ2-1
D gene: .

CDR3 DNA: TGCAGCGCCCAGACAGACCCAGCTGAAGCTTTCTTT
CDR3 protein: CSAQTDPAEAFF
clone size: once
V gene: TRBV29-1
J gene: TRBJ1-1
D gene: .

CDR3 DNA: TGTGCCAGCAGGGCGGGACTAGCGGGAGTATCCACCGGGGAGCTGTTTTTT
CDR3 protein: CASRAGLAGVSTGELFF
clone size: .
V gene: TRBV27
J gene: TRBJ2-2
D gene: TRBD2

CDR3 DNA: TGTGCCAGCAGCGCACGGGACACCCAAGAGACCCAGTACTTC
CDR3 protein: CASSARDTQETQYF
clone size: .
V gene: TRBV7-9
J gene: TRBJ2-5
D gene: .

CDR3 DNA: TGTGCCAGCAGTCCAAGCTCAGGGGTAATCTCCTACGAGCAGTACTTC
CDR3 protein: CASSPSSGVISYEQYF
clone size: .
V gene: TRBV27
J gene: TRBJ2-7
D gene: .

CDR3 DNA: TGTGCCAGCAGCTCGAGACTCGAGCCACCGGGGACCCAGTACTTC
CDR3 protein: CASSSRLEPPGTQYF
clone size: .
V gene: TRBV11-2
J gene: TRBJ2-5
D gene: .

CDR3 DNA: TGTGCCAGCAGTTACGGGCCCCGCTCCTACAATGAGCAGTTCTTC
CDR3 protein: CASSYGPRSYNEQFF
clone size: .
V gene: TRBV6-5
J gene: TRBJ2-1
D gene: .

CDR3 DNA: TGTGCCAGCAGTCCCAATTACGAGCAGTACTTC
CDR3 protein: CASSPNYEQYF
clone size: .
V gene: TRBV27
J gene: TRBJ2-7
D gene: .

CDR3 DNA: TGTGCCAGCAGCCTGGACAGGTACCCTGGAAACACCATATATTTT
CDR3 protein: CASSLDRYPGNTIYF
clone size: once
V gene: TRBV5-4
J gene: TRBJ1-3
D gene: TRBD1

CDR3 DNA: TGTGCCTGGAGCGAAACGACAGGGGGAAATGAAAAACTGTTTTTT
CDR3 protein: CAWSETTGGNEKLFF
clone size: .
V gene: TRBV30
J gene: TRBJ1-4
D gene: TRBD1